These T cell receptor beta chains were read from a single sample in a study of blood T cell repertoires in COVID-19. Assay used: immunoSEQ multiplex PCR; TCRdb lists only in-frame clones, some missing. The data hold about 170,000 clones, with around 89% observed a single time. The sample was peripheral blood. These receptors were taken from a man between 60 and 75 years old with acute or convalescent COVID-19. Each CDR3 is given with its conserved first and last residue. A D gene is named only where the DNA matches it firmly. Size values are once, few and many counts, or a class for expanded clones, and some rows have none.

j_call v_call clone_size d_call cdr3_nt cdr3_aa
TRBJ2-1 TRBV6-2/TRBV6-3 once NA TGTGCCAGCAGTAATGAGGGTACCGGGGAGCAGTTCTTC CASSNEGTGEQFF
TRBJ1-2 TRBV2 NA NA TGTGCCAGCAGTGAAAGAGGGAACTATGGCTACACCTTC CASSERGNYGYTF
TRBJ2-3 TRBV24-1 NA TRBD2 TGTGCCACCAGTGATTTGGGTCTAGCGGGAGGGATGGATACGCAGTATTTT CATSDLGLAGGMDTQYF
TRBJ1-2 TRBV19 NA NA TGTGCCAGTAGTGTTCGACAGGACGTGTCTGGCTACACCTTC CASSVRQDVSGYTF
TRBJ2-3 TRBV3-1/TRBV3-2 NA NA TGTGCCAGCAGCCAAGTCACTCGTGGGGCGTCGGATACGCAGTATTTT CASSQVTRGASDTQYF
TRBJ1-6 TRBV27 NA NA TGTGCCAGCAGTTTATCCGCCCCAGGTTCGGTTAGTTCACCCCTCCACTTT CASSLSAPGSVSSPLHF
TRBJ1-3 TRBV18 NA NA TGTGCCAGCTCACCACTCCCGCAGGGCGTTGGAAACACCATATATTTT CASSPLPQGVGNTIYF
TRBJ2-2 TRBV10-3 NA NA TGTGCCGTCAGGGGACATGAGCCCGGGGAGCTGTTTTTT CAVRGHEPGELFF
TRBJ1-1 TRBV7-9 NA NA TGTGCCAGCAGCTTCGGACAGACCATCGATGAAGCTTTCTTT CASSFGQTIDEAFF
TRBJ1-2 TRBV5-4 NA TRBD1 TGTGCCAGCAGCCACCTGGGGACAGGGAACTATGGCTACACCTTC CASSHLGTGNYGYTF
TRBJ2-5 TRBV14 once NA TGTGCCAGCAGCCAAGTCACACCCTTCCAAGAGACCCAGTACTTC CASSQVTPFQETQYF
TRBJ1-6 TRBV18 NA NA TGTGCCAGCTCACAAATACAGGGAAGTAATTCACCCCTCCACTTT CASSQIQGSNSPLHF
TRBJ1-2 TRBV27 NA TRBD1 TGTGCCAGCATCGATAACAGGGGGGCGAACTATGGCTACACCTTC CASIDNRGANYGYTF
TRBJ2-2 TRBV18 NA TRBD1 TGTGCCAGCTCACCACGGACAGGGGCAGGAGCCGGGGAGCTGTTTTTT CASSPRTGAGAGELFF
TRBJ2-2 TRBV5-4 NA NA TGTGCCAGCAGCTTGCATTCAGCGACCCCCGGGGAGCTGTTTTTT CASSLHSATPGELFF
TRBJ2-7 TRBV5-6 NA TRBD2 TGTGCCAGCAGCTTGCCTAGCGGGAGGTTGATTTACGAGCAGTACTTC CASSLPSGRLIYEQYF
TRBJ2-6 TRBV7-2 NA TRBD1 TGTGCCAGCCTCCCCGACAGGGCAGGGGCCAACGTCCTGACTTTC CASLPDRAGANVLTF
TRBJ1-2 TRBV18 NA TRBD1 TGTGCCAGCTCACCTCCGACAGGGGTTGTTAACTATGGCTACACCTTC CASSPPTGVVNYGYTF
TRBJ1-2 TRBV11-2 NA NA TGTGCCAGCAGCTTACAGGGGTGGTATGGCTACACCTTC CASSLQGWYGYTF
TRBJ2-7 TRBV27 once NA TGTGCCAGCAGTTTGAAGCGGGCAATCTACGAGCAGTACTTC CASSLKRAIYEQYF
TRBJ1-1 TRBV18 NA TRBD1 TGTGCCAGCTCACCACAGGGGGCGAGGGGATTTTTGAACACTGAAGCTTTCTTT CASSPQGARGFLNTEAFF
TRBJ2-1 TRBV10-3 NA NA TGTGCCACAACTTATGACAGTCTCTCCTACAATGAGCAGTTCTTC CATTYDSLSYNEQFF
TRBJ1-5 TRBV2 NA NA TGTGCCAGCAGGCAGGGAAGTCAGCCCCAGCATTTT CASRQGSQPQHF
TRBJ1-3 TRBV10-3 NA NA TGTGCCATCAGTGATGATTGGGCAGGCCCAAACACCATATATTTT CAISDDWAGPNTIYF
TRBJ2-5 TRBV5-6 NA TRBD1 TGTGCCAGCAGCTTGGGGGGGACAGGTTGGGTGTACCAAGAGACCCAGTACTTC CASSLGGTGWVYQETQYF
TRBJ1-4 TRBV4-1 once NA TGCGCCAGCAGCCAAGAGGCGGGGGGAGGTGAAAAACTGTTTTTT CASSQEAGGGEKLFF
TRBJ1-1 TRBV3-1/TRBV3-2 NA NA TGTGCCAGCAGCCCGCAGGGGTACACTGAAGCTTTCTTT CASSPQGYTEAFF
TRBJ1-1 TRBV7-6 NA NA TGTGCCAGCAGCTTAGCTAAGGGGGAGAGAGCTTTCTTT CASSLAKGERAFF
TRBJ2-1 TRBV27 NA NA TGTGCCAGCAGTTCGGTACTCCGAGACAATGAGCAGTTCTTC CASSSVLRDNEQFF
TRBJ2-3 TRBV7-9 NA NA TGTGCCAGCAGCTTAGATGGGGGCCCGCGATCGGGTACGCAGTATTTT CASSLDGGPRSGTQYF
TRBJ1-1 TRBV29-1 NA TRBD1 TGCAGCGCAGAAGGACAGGGGAACACTGAAGCTTTCTTT CSAEGQGNTEAFF
TRBJ1-1 TRBV24-1 NA TRBD1 TGTGCCACCAGTGACGACAGGGGAGTAACTGAAGCTTTCTTT CATSDDRGVTEAFF
TRBJ2-5 TRBV5-1 NA TRBD2 TGCGCCAGCAGCTTAGCGACTAGCGGACAAGAGACCCAGTACTTC CASSLATSGQETQYF
TRBJ1-1 TRBV11-3 NA NA TGTGCCAGCAGCTCCTCCTCCACGACAGGAAACACTGAAGCTTTCTTT CASSSSSTTGNTEAFF
TRBJ1-4 TRBV6-5 NA NA TGTGCCAGCAGCGGGGAGTATAATGAAAAACTGTTTTTT CASSGEYNEKLFF
TRBJ1-4 TRBV4-1 NA TRBD1 TGCGCCAGCAGCCACCAGACAGGGTATGATGAAAAACTGTTTTTT CASSHQTGYDEKLFF
TRBJ2-3 TRBV11-3 few NA TGTGCCAGCACCTCCCGGGATCCTACGAGAGCAGCCGATACGCAGTATTTT CASTSRDPTRAADTQYF
TRBJ1-2 TRBV7-8 NA NA TGTGCCAGCAGCTACATCGGGGGGATGAGGAATGGCTACACCTTC CASSYIGGMRNGYTF
TRBJ1-2 TRBV6-5 NA TRBD1 TGTGCCAGCAGTTACTCGTGGCAGGGGGCGCAAGGCTACACCTTC CASSYSWQGAQGYTF
TRBJ1-4 TRBV2 NA TRBD1 TGTGCCAGCACTCTGTCCGGGACAGGGTTGAAAAAACTGTTTTTT CASTLSGTGLKKLFF
TRBJ1-6 TRBV5-5 NA NA TGTGCCAGCAGCTTCGGGGATTTGGATTCACCCCTCCACTTT CASSFGDLDSPLHF
TRBJ1-3 TRBV7-9 NA TRBD1 TGTGCCAGCAGCCTAACGACAGGGCCCTCTGGAAACACCATATATTTT CASSLTTGPSGNTIYF
TRBJ2-3 TRBV12-5 NA NA TGTGCTAGTGGCCTGGTACGGGTGGTCCAGGGCCTAAGCACAGATACGCAGTATTTT CASGLVRVVQGLSTDTQYF
TRBJ1-2 TRBV7-8 NA NA TGTGCCAGCAGCTTTGAGGATTTCTATGGCTACACCTTC CASSFEDFYGYTF
TRBJ1-1 TRBV5-1 NA TRBD1 TGCGCCAGCAGCCTCGATGGACAGGGTTCGGGAGCTTTCTTT CASSLDGQGSGAFF
TRBJ1-1 TRBV6-5 NA NA TGTGCCAGCAGTCGGGGGGTTTGGGACACTGAAGCTTTCTTT CASSRGVWDTEAFF